In its sample, the clone carrying this TCR beta chain was seen once. The data were obtained in a study of blood T cell repertoires in COVID-19. On the study more broadly: Some COVID-19 samples were acute and others convalescent; all came from the United States, Italy and Spain.

Profiled with immunoSEQ multiplex PCR; TCRdb holds only in-frame clones, not every one. The sample has approximately 130,000 clones, around 78% seen once. CDR3 length: 12 amino acids. V lost 6 bases and J lost 3, with 9 bases in between. This rearrangement joins TRBV12-3 or TRBV12-4 to TRBJ2-7, with a possible D match to TRBD1 (6 bases). The sequenced material came from peripheral blood. The receptor's source is a human donor in a cohort sampled during active COVID-19. The CDR3 is CASSLDSYEQYF. CDR3 nucleotide sequence: TGTGCCAGCAGCTTGGACAGCTACGAGCAGTACTTC.